The 5 T cell receptor beta chains below come from one sample, sequenced in a study of early T cells in non-severe SARS-CoV-2 infection. One entry per CDR3 protein results from TCRdb running MiXCR on the 5' RACE reads. The sample lists fewer than 60,000 distinct CDR3 sequences, about a tenth occurring once. Sequencing was done on a sample of whole blood. The receptors shown here come from an adult who was a healthcare worker with PCR-confirmed SARS-CoV-2 infection or an uninfected control (not recorded which).

This clonotype was detected only a few times. This chain connects TRBV29-1 to TRBJ1-1; TRBD1 matches 7 bases. Germline V gene lookup returns CDR1 SQVTM and CDR2 ANQGSEA. The CDR3 is made up of 14 amino acids. Trimming cost V 7 bases and J 1 base; bases outside gene matches: 9. CDR3 nucleotides: TGCAGCGCTATGACAGGGTCCAAGAACACTGAAGCTTTCTTT. This translates into CSAMTGSKNTEAFF. The variable domain in full, with the rest retrieved from reference TRBV29-1 and TRBJ1-1, is SAVISQKPSRDICQRGTSLTIQCQVDSQVTMMFWYRQQPGQSLTLIATANQGSEATYESGFVIDKFPISRPNLTFSTLTVSNMSPEDSSIYLCSAMTGSKNTEAFFGQGTRLTVV.

V gene TRBV27 combines with J gene TRBJ1-1; D remains unclear. Trimming left V 7 bases short and J 4 bases short, with 16 bases between. The CDR3 runs 14 residues. Per the germline V gene, CDR1 is MNHEY and CDR2 is SMNVEV (reference sequence). The CDR3 is CASKLSGDGTEAFF. The CDR3 region has the DNA TGTGCCAGCAAACTTAGCGGCGATGGCACTGAAGCTTTCTTT.

This clonotype has more than one count but fewer than ten. This chain connects TRBV2 to TRBJ2-7, with D maybe TRBD2 (6 bases). Trimming pared 8 bases from V and 2 bases from J, leaving 13 bases between. Germline CDR1 SNHLY, CDR2 FYNNEI. The CDR3 loop spans 13 amino acids. The CDR3 is CASLSSVTYEQYF. The CDR3, as DNA: TGTGCCAGCCTGTCTAGCGTTACCTACGAGCAGTACTTC. The full variable domain, in which reference TRBV2 and TRBJ2-7 provide the parts outside the CDR3, is EPEVTQTPSHQVTQMGQEVILRCVPISNHLYFYWYRQILGQKVEFLVSFYNNEISEKSEIFDDQFSVERPDGSNFTLKIRSTKLEDSAMYFCASLSSVTYEQYFGPGTRLTVT.

V gene TRBV5-1 combines with J gene TRBJ1-1, with D possibly matching TRBD1 (6 bases). In germline, CDR1 is SGHRS, CDR2 YFSETQ. The length of the CDR3 is 16 residues. Trimming stripped 1 base from V and 0 bases from J, with 13 bases between. The CDR3 nucleotides read TGCGCCAGCAGCTTGCGGGGGGCCTCACTGAACACTGAAGCTTTCTTT. Amino acids: CASSLRGASLNTEAFF.

This clonotype showed up just a few times. The rearrangement uses TRBV20-1 and TRBJ2-5; D is uncertain. The CDR3 is made up of 12 amino acids. The V end lost 2 bases, the J end lost 5 bases, and 9 bases lay between the germline ends. Germline CDR1 reads DFQATT; CDR2 reads SNEGSKA (reference sequence). CDR3 bases: TGCAGTGCTAGATACGACCCGGAGACCCAGTACTTC. The encoded protein is CSARYDPETQYF.